The entry that follows covers one TCR beta chain sequence. The entry originates in a study of blood T cell repertoires in COVID-19. The overall study: Sites across the United States, Italy and Spain contributed samples from acute and convalescent COVID-19. Sample material is recorded as cDNA or gDNA derived from T cells, B-cell-depleted T cells, or PBMCs.

Adults between about 18 and 95 years of age took part from about 24 US areas. Either two negative PCRs, clearance, or symptom resolution qualified Cohort 3 donors as recovered. Measured with immunoSEQ multiplex PCR; TCRdb has only the in-frame clones, and not every one. The data contain about 480,000 clones, around 89% of them seen just once; the ten biggest clones take up 1.5% to 2%. The V and J ends lost 5 bases and 2 bases, in that order; junction bases with no gene match: 5. Germline assignment: CDR1 MNHEY and CDR2 SVGAGI. The CDR3 is 15 residues long. The specimen sequenced was PBMCs or T cells enriched from blood (not recorded which). This clonotype originated in a middle-aged woman who had recovered from COVID-19. The chain carries TRBV6-5 and TRBJ2-7; TRBD2 matches 11 bases. CDR3 protein: CASSPGLAETYEQYF. The CDR3 DNA is TGTGCCAGCAGTCCGGGACTAGCGGAAACCTACGAGCAGTACTTC.